The 21 T cell receptor beta chains presented below share a single source sample, sequenced in a study of blood T cell repertoires in COVID-19. The protocol was immunoSEQ multiplex PCR, while the TCRdb copy is restricted to in-frame clones and leaves out a portion. The sample yields hundreds of thousands of clones, 88% seen once. Sequencing input: peripheral blood. The receptors derive from a middle-aged man with acute or convalescent COVID-19.

The chain uses TRBV21-1 and TRBJ1-3; TRBD1, as called in the table, went unchecked against the DNA. TRBV21-1 represents a pseudogene. This CDR3 is 17 amino acids long. CDR3 coding DNA: TGTGCCAGCAGCAAAGCGGGTCGACAGGGTTCAGGAAACACCATATATTTT. As protein: CASSKAGRQGSGNTIYF.

V usage is TRBV5-1 and J usage is TRBJ1-2; perhaps TRBD1 as D (6 bases). V was cut by 4 bases and J by 3 bases, with 10 bases left in between. The germline V gene has CDR1 SGHRS and CDR2 YFSETQ. The CDR3 runs 13 residues. The CDR3 sequence: CASSDQGYYGYTF. The DNA for the CDR3 is TGCGCCAGCAGCGACCAGGGGTACTATGGCTACACCTTC.

The gene calls are TRBV10-3 and TRBJ1-1, with 8 bases identical to TRBD1. CDR1 ENHRY and CDR2 SYGVKD come from the germline V gene. This CDR3 comprises 14 residues. Trimming at V came to 6 bases and at J to 1 base, leaving 4 bases not matched to a gene. CDR3 DNA: TGTGCCATCAGCTCCGGGACAGGGAACACTGAAGCTTTCTTT. It translates to CAISSGTGNTEAFF.

The V gene is TRBV13, the J gene TRBJ1-1, with D uncertain. Germline CDR1 and CDR2: PRHDT and FYEKMQ (reference sequence). V was clipped by 2 bases and J by 2 bases, with 15 bases between them. The CDR3 contains 16 residues. CDR3 sequence: CASSLRRRGLNTEAFF. As DNA, the CDR3 is TGTGCCAGCAGCTTAAGAAGACGTGGACTCAACACTGAAGCTTTCTTT.

V is TRBV19 and J is TRBJ1-4, with 10 bases that match TRBD1. The V gene's germline CDR1 is LNHDA and CDR2 SQIVND (reference sequence). Losses at the gene ends were 5 bases for V and 7 bases for J; bases not matched to a gene: 13. This CDR3 region has 17 residues. This CDR3 reads CASSPENDRGRLEKLFF. Here the CDR3 DNA reads TGTGCCAGTAGTCCCGAGAACGACAGGGGGCGGCTTGAAAAACTGTTTTTT.

This chain connects TRBV6-5 to TRBJ1-4; D is unresolved. This CDR3 spans 14 amino acids. Germline V gene sequence: CDR1 MNHEY, CDR2 SVGAGI. V dropped 5 bases and J dropped 5 bases, with 12 bases sitting between them. CDR3 loop: CASSPREANEKLFF. The CDR3, as DNA: TGTGCCAGCAGTCCACGGGAAGCGAATGAAAAACTGTTTTTT.

The chain carries TRBV6-4 and TRBJ2-3, with 13 positions matching TRBD2. The CDR3 runs to 15 residues. Germline loops: CDR1 MRHNA, CDR2 SNTAGT. J lost 6 bases, V lost 4 bases, and 4 bases had no gene match. The CDR3 bases are TGTGCCAGCAGTGGACTAGCGGGAGGCCTCGATACGCAGTATTTT. Residues: CASSGLAGGLDTQYF.

The V call is TRBV5-1, the J call TRBJ1-2; 8 nucleotides align to TRBD1. This CDR3 has 15 amino acids. Germline V gives CDR1 SGHRS, CDR2 YFSETQ. V lost 4 bases and J lost 10; bases outside the gene matches: 15. DNA of the CDR3: TGCGCCAGCAGCACAGGGGGTCCTCAGGGAGCTATCTACACCTTC. Residues: CASSTGGPQGAIYTF.

CDR3 amino acids: CASTSSSYEQYF. The CDR3 nucleotides are TGTGCCAGCACCTCGAGCTCCTACGAGCAGTACTTC. V and J are TRBV6-5 and TRBJ2-7; D gene uncertain. This CDR3 comprises 12 residues. From germline, CDR1 is MNHEY and CDR2 SVGAGI. Trimming pared 7 bases from V and 0 bases from J, leaving 7 bases between.

The V gene is TRBV27, the J gene TRBJ1-6; D may be TRBD1 (6 bases). Between the trimmed V and J ends, which lost 6 bases and 6 bases, there was a span of 12 bases. The CDR3 runs to 14 residues. Germline V gene sequence: CDR1 MNHEY, CDR2 SMNVEV (reference sequence). CDR3 protein: CASSQGGRNSPLHF. The CDR3 DNA is TGTGCCAGCAGCCAAGGGGGACGTAATTCACCCCTCCACTTT.

This clone has a handful of counts. The chain employs TRBV18 and TRBJ1-2; D is possibly TRBD1 (5 bases). The CDR3 covers 12 residues. The germline V and J ends were trimmed by 2 bases and 7 bases, with 8 bases remaining between them. CDR1 is KGHSH and CDR2 is LQKENI in the germline V gene. The CDR3 DNA follows: TGTGCCAGCTCACCAGACGGGGGTGGCTACACCTTC. Translating it yields CASSPDGGGYTF.

The chain combines TRBV6-2 or TRBV6-3 with TRBJ2-7; possibly TRBD1 for D (5 bases). The V gene's germline CDR1 is MNHEY and CDR2 SVGEGT. Deletions cut 6 bases from V and 4 bases from J, with 25 bases between. This CDR3 contains 17 residues. CDR3 sequence: CASSPSQGPQIQYEQYF. As DNA, the CDR3 is TGTGCCAGCAGCCCATCTCAGGGCCCCCAGATCCAATACGAGCAGTACTTC.

The chain recombines TRBV9 with TRBJ2-3; D possibly corresponds to TRBD2 (5 bases). The CDR3 runs to 15 residues. Germline CDR1 reads SGDLS; CDR2 reads YYNGEE. V shed 4 bases and J shed 0 bases, with 12 bases lying between them. In DNA form, the CDR3 reads TGTGCCAGCAGCCCAGGAGGCTCTAGCACAGATACGCAGTATTTT. Protein product: CASSPGGSSTDTQYF.

The chain couples TRBV28 to TRBJ1-5; TRBD1 matches 8 bases. Germline loops: CDR1 MDHEN, CDR2 SYDVKM. The V segment lost 7 bases and the J segment 4 bases; nucleotides outside the gene matches: 6. The CDR3 has 14 residues. CDR3 residues: CASTQGARNQPQHF. As DNA, the CDR3 is TGTGCCAGCACCCAGGGGGCACGGAATCAGCCCCAGCATTTT.

This clone was observed once. The chain joins TRBV18 to TRBJ1-1, with D possibly matching TRBD1 (6 bases). V lost 5 bases, J lost 3 bases, and 13 bases lay in between. The CDR3 covers 14 residues. Per germline, CDR1 KGHSH and CDR2 LQKENI. The CDR3 DNA follows: TGTGCCAGCTCATCCCAGGGGAGGGACACTGAAGCTTTCTTT. Translated: CASSSQGRDTEAFF.

This clone was observed once. V is TRBV7-9 and J is TRBJ2-5, with TRBD1 as a possible D gene (7 bases). The V end was cut by 1 base, the J end by 2 bases, with 20 bases between. This CDR3 has 18 amino acids. CDR1 is SEHNR and CDR2 is FQNEAQ in the germline V gene (reference sequence). The CDR3 protein is CASSLGAGGLTQQETQYF. The CDR3 nucleotides are TGTGCCAGCAGCTTAGGAGCAGGGGGGCTGACGCAACAAGAGACCCAGTACTTC.

The V call is TRBV7-9, the J call TRBJ1-1; D gene uncertain. V lost 0 bases and J lost 5, with 10 bases in between. CDR1 is SEHNR, CDR2 FQNEAQ, per germline (reference sequence). There are 14 residues in the CDR3. The CDR3 loop reads CASSLAGGETEAFF. The CDR3 DNA follows: TGTGCCAGCAGCTTAGCCGGCGGGGAAACTGAAGCTTTCTTT.

V and J are TRBV19 and TRBJ1-5; TRBD1 matches 7 bases. Per the germline V gene, CDR1 is LNHDA and CDR2 is SQIVND (reference sequence). J gave up 3 bases and V 0 bases, and 5 bases lay outside the gene matches. CDR3 length equals 16 residues. The DNA for the CDR3 is TGTGCCAGTAGTATAGAAGGTGGGACAGTCAATCAGCCCCAGCATTTT. This encodes CASSIEGGTVNQPQHF.

The gene calls are TRBV7-8 and TRBJ2-7, with 7 bases fitting TRBD1. CDR3 length: 15 amino acids. Germline assignment: CDR1 SGHVS and CDR2 FQNEAQ. V lost 3 bases, J lost 0 bases, and 5 bases stayed unmatched. The CDR3 protein is CASSFETGSSYEQYF. Written as DNA, the CDR3 is TGTGCCAGCAGCTTTGAGACAGGGAGCTCCTACGAGCAGTACTTC.

The chain couples TRBV30 to TRBJ2-3; D is undetermined. V was cut by 0 bases and J by 2 bases, with 12 bases left in between. The CDR3 contains 15 residues. CDR1 and CDR2 (germline): GTSNPN, SVGIG (reference sequence). The CDR3 is CAWSVSDMPTDTQYF. The DNA of the CDR3 is TGTGCCTGGAGTGTTTCCGACATGCCCACAGATACGCAGTATTTT. Combining the CDR3 with reference TRBV30 and TRBJ2-3 gives the whole variable domain SQTIHQWPATLVQPVGSPLSLECTVEGTSNPNLYWYRQAAGRGLQLLFYSVGIGQISSEVPQNLSASRPQDRQFILSSKKLLLSDSGFYLCAWSVSDMPTDTQYFGPGTRLTVL.

V usage is TRBV7-7 and J usage is TRBJ2-1; TRBD2 matches 12 bases. V was clipped by 5 bases and J by 8 bases; unmatched bases: 7. Per germline, CDR1 SSHAT and CDR2 FNYEAQ (reference sequence). This CDR3 is built from 15 residues. As DNA, the CDR3 is TGTGCCAGCAGCCTCACTAGCGGGGGGCCCTATGAGCAGTTCTTC. It translates to CASSLTSGGPYEQFF.